What follows are 27 T cell receptor beta chains derived from one specimen sequenced in a study of blood T cell repertoires in COVID-19. Clones were sequenced by immunoSEQ multiplex PCR, and TCRdb holds only the in-frame ones, with some missing. This sample carries approximately 470,000 clones, 75% to 90% of them seen once, and the ten largest clones take roughly 0.7%. Sample: PBMCs or T cells enriched from blood (not recorded which). Every receptor here comes from a young woman who had recovered from COVID-19.

The chain joins TRBV19 to TRBJ2-1; a weak D match, TRBD1 (6 bases). The CDR3 has 12 residues. The V end was cut by 7 bases, the J end by 10 bases, with 14 bases between. Germline CDR1 reads LNHDA; CDR2 reads SQIVND (reference sequence). The CDR3 DNA is TGTGCCAGTACGAGGGGGACGGGGGAGCAGTTCTTC. Its translation is CASTRGTGEQFF.

V gene TRBV2 combines with J gene TRBJ1-5; TRBD1 matches at 10 bases. The CDR3 sequence is 16 residues long. Per germline, CDR1 SNHLY and CDR2 FYNNEI. V dropped 4 bases and J dropped 5; count of bases not matched to a gene: 8. The CDR3 is CASSVTGGAGDQPQHF. CDR3 nucleotide sequence: TGTGCCAGCAGTGTGACAGGGGGCGCAGGCGATCAGCCCCAGCATTTT.

This chain joins TRBV7-6 and TRBJ2-3, with 9 bases fitting TRBD2. CDR3 length equals 15 residues. Trimming removed 1 base from V and 4 bases from J; junction bases left unmatched: 3. Germline CDR1 SGHVS, CDR2 FNYEAQ. Here the CDR3 reads CASSLGAGGPDTQYF. In DNA form, the CDR3 reads TGTGCCAGCAGCTTAGGCGCGGGGGGGCCAGATACGCAGTATTTT.

The chain's CDR3 is CASSLRGEETQYF. As DNA, the CDR3 is TGTGCCAGCAGCTTACGGGGGGAAGAGACCCAGTACTTC. The chain has TRBV7-9 and TRBJ2-5, with 7 bases fitting TRBD2. The CDR3 extends over 13 amino acids. Germline-derived CDR1 and CDR2 are SEHNR and FQNEAQ (reference sequence). V lost 2 bases, J lost 3 bases, and 0 bases stayed unmatched. Combining the CDR3 with reference TRBV7-9 and TRBJ2-5 gives the whole variable domain DTGVSQNPRHKITKRGQNVTFRCDPISEHNRLYWYRQTLGQGPEFLTYFQNEAQLEKSRLLSDRFSAERPKGSFSTLEIQRTEQGDSAMYLCASSLRGEETQYFGPGTRLLVL.

CDR3 nucleotides: TGCGCCAGCAGCCAATCGACAGGATCTAGCTCCTATAATTCACCCCTCCACTTT. The encoded protein is CASSQSTGSSSYNSPLHF. The chain couples TRBV4-1 to TRBJ1-6; possibly TRBD1 for D (6 bases). Germline CDR1 and CDR2: MGHRA and YSYEKL. The CDR3 runs 18 residues. Trimming cost V 2 bases and J 0 bases, with 14 bases left between them.

The rearrangement links TRBV5-5 to TRBJ1-6; D possibly corresponds to TRBD1 (6 bases). This CDR3 has 18 amino acids. Germline CDR1 reads SGHKS; CDR2 reads YYEKEE (reference sequence). V gave up 3 bases and J gave up 0 bases, with 16 bases separating them. The CDR3 DNA sequence: TGTGCCAGCAGCTCCGAACAGGGATTGGGCTCCTATAATTCACCCCTCCACTTT. Translating it yields CASSSEQGLGSYNSPLHF.

This chain uses TRBV5-6 with TRBJ2-7; D is undetermined. Deletions cut 4 bases from V and 3 bases from J, with 11 bases between. The length of the CDR3 is 13 residues. CDR1 SGHDT and CDR2 YYEEEE come from the germline V gene. In nucleotides, the CDR3 is TGTGCCAGCAGCCCGGTCCCCGACTACGAGCAGTACTTC. Translation gives CASSPVPDYEQYF.

The genes are TRBV5-1 and TRBJ1-1; D is unclear. CDR1 SGHRS and CDR2 YFSETQ come from the germline V gene. This CDR3 comprises 15 residues. V was cut by 1 base and J by 1 base, with 11 bases left in between. The CDR3 protein is CASSLFPGENTEAFF. The CDR3 nucleotides read TGCGCCAGCAGCTTGTTCCCAGGTGAGAACACTGAAGCTTTCTTT.

The chain uses TRBV3-1 (or the pseudogene TRBV3-2) and TRBJ2-5; 7 bases agree with TRBD2. The CDR3 spans 15 residues. Unmatched junction bases numbered 11, after V lost 5 bases and J lost 5 bases. Germline V lookup: CDR1 LGHDT, CDR2 YNNKEL (reference sequence). CDR3 region: CASSSLSQRGETQYF. The CDR3 bases are TGTGCCAGCAGCTCCCTCTCCCAGCGGGGCGAGACCCAGTACTTC.

This clone was detected only a few times. The rearrangement links TRBV7-9 to TRBJ1-1, with D possibly matching TRBD1 (5 bases). V dropped 5 bases and J dropped 4 bases, with 20 bases sitting between them. The CDR3 totals 16 residues. The germline CDR1 and CDR2 sequences are SEHNR and FQNEAQ (reference sequence). The CDR3 nucleotides are TGTGCCAGCAGCCAGGACGGGGGATCTCCCATCACTGAAGCTTTCTTT. Amino acid sequence: CASSQDGGSPITEAFF.

The V and J genes are TRBV5-1 and TRBJ1-1; D call uncertain. The CDR3 has 14 amino acids. Germline V lookup: CDR1 SGHRS, CDR2 YFSETQ. V lost 0 bases, J lost 6 bases, and 12 bases lay in between. In DNA form, the CDR3 reads TGCGCCAGCAGCTTGGGGCAGCTGAGCGCTGAAGCTTTCTTT. Its protein product is CASSLGQLSAEAFF.

The table lists this clone with a count of one. The chain employs TRBV28 and TRBJ1-5; TRBD1 might be the D (6 bases). This CDR3 has 15 residues. The V end lost 6 bases, the J end lost 4 bases, and 16 bases lay between the germline ends. The germline V gene encodes CDR1 MDHEN and CDR2 SYDVKM. The DNA of the CDR3 is TGTGCCAGCAGCCTCCTTGGGACACCGAATCAGCCCCAGCATTTT. This gives the protein CASSLLGTPNQPQHF.

The rearrangement uses TRBV7-8 and TRBJ1-2; D unresolved. V lost 1 base, J lost 8 bases, and 11 bases lay in between. The germline V gene has CDR1 SGHVS and CDR2 FQNEAQ. The CDR3 has 13 amino acids. The CDR3 loop reads CASSLVESAGYTF. CDR3 DNA sequence: TGTGCCAGCAGCTTAGTGGAGAGTGCAGGCTACACCTTC.

Concerning this clone: The sample holds other DNA sequences that translate to the same CDR3. The V gene is TRBV18, the J gene TRBJ1-1; D possibly corresponds to TRBD1 (6 bases). Trimming cost V 2 bases and J 1 base, with 8 bases left between them. CDR1 and CDR2 (germline): KGHSH, LQKENI. CDR3 length equals 14 residues. The CDR3 sequence is CASSPSRGNTEAFF. CDR3 nucleotide sequence: TGTGCCAGCTCACCAAGCAGGGGGAACACTGAAGCTTTCTTT. The variable domain in full, completed from reference TRBV18 and TRBJ1-1, reads NAGVMQNPRHLVRRRGQEARLRCSPMKGHSHVYWYRQLPEEGLKFMVYLQKENIIDESGMPKERFSAEFPKEGPSILRIQQVVRGDSAAYFCASSPSRGNTEAFFGQGTRLTVV.

This sequence joins TRBV19 and TRBJ2-5, with D tentatively TRBD1 (6 bases). Trimming shortened V by 6 bases and J by 4 bases, and 12 bases separated the two germline ends. The CDR3 length is 13 residues. The germline gives CDR1 LNHDA, CDR2 SQIVND (reference sequence). The CDR3 sequence is CASSGTSIETQYF. The CDR3, as DNA: TGTGCCAGTAGCGGGACATCTATAGAGACCCAGTACTTC.

The CDR3 here is CASSPAPGTGMETQYF. For the CDR3, the DNA is TGCGCCAGCAGCCCCGCCCCCGGGACAGGGATGGAGACCCAGTACTTC. V is TRBV5-1 and J is TRBJ2-5, with 9 bases identical to TRBD1. The J segment lost 5 bases and the V segment lost 4 bases, leaving 12 bases of the junction unmatched. The CDR3 is made up of 16 amino acids. Per germline, CDR1 SGHRS and CDR2 YFSETQ.

V is TRBV19 and J is TRBJ1-2; D is possibly TRBD1 (6 bases). Trimming cost V 5 bases and J 4 bases, with 8 bases left between them. This CDR3 has 12 amino acids. Germline CDR1 and CDR2: LNHDA and SQIVND (reference sequence). The CDR3 sequence: CASSGGAYGYTF. The CDR3 DNA reads as TGTGCCAGTAGTGGGGGGGCCTATGGCTACACCTTC.

The rearrangement links TRBV10-1 to TRBJ2-2, with unresolved D. Per germline, CDR1 WNHNN and CDR2 SYGVQD (reference sequence). Trimming took 8 bases from V and 0 from J, leaving 7 bases between them. The CDR3 sequence is 13 residues long. CDR3: CASGQSNTGELFF. In DNA form, the CDR3 reads TGCGCCAGCGGGCAGTCGAACACCGGGGAGCTGTTTTTT.

In this sample, this clone turned up once. The chain carries TRBV28 and TRBJ2-7, with D possibly being TRBD1 (6 bases). The CDR3 spans 14 residues. Trimming pared 5 bases from V and 3 bases from J, leaving 14 bases between. CDR1 and CDR2 (germline): MDHEN, SYDVKM. The CDR3 loop reads CASSQPQGNYEQYF. The CDR3 DNA reads as TGTGCCAGCAGTCAACCTCAGGGGAACTACGAGCAGTACTTC.

This chain links TRBV5-1 with TRBJ2-7; 7 positions match TRBD1. Per germline, CDR1 SGHRS and CDR2 YFSETQ. The CDR3 has 14 amino acids. Trimming removed 8 bases from V and 3 bases from J; junction bases left unmatched: 11. Written as DNA, the CDR3 is TGCGCCAGTTCCCACCCGGGACAGCACTACGAGCAGTACTTC. The encoded protein is CASSHPGQHYEQYF.

J is TRBJ2-1 and V is TRBV3-1 (or the pseudogene TRBV3-2); D ambiguous. The CDR3 loop spans 13 amino acids. With 0 bases removed from V and 5 bases from J, the gap between germline ends came to 5 bases. Germline V gene sequence: CDR1 LGHDT, CDR2 YNNKEL (reference sequence). CDR3 coding DNA: TGTGCCAGCAGCCAAGAGGCGGACAATGAGCAGTTCTTC. Translation gives CASSQEADNEQFF.

V usage is TRBV29-1 and J usage is TRBJ2-3; D is possibly TRBD1 (6 bases). The CDR3 loop spans 14 amino acids. Germline V gene data show CDR1 as SQVTM and CDR2 as ANQGSEA. V lost 7 bases, J lost 0 bases, and 14 bases lay in between. The DNA of the CDR3 is TGCAGCGGGAAACGACAGGAGAGCACAGATACGCAGTATTTT. It codes for CSGKRQESTDTQYF.

This clone appeared once. V usage is TRBV5-1 and J usage is TRBJ1-1, with D hard to call. The V gene lost 1 base and the J gene lost 2 bases, with 12 bases spanning the gap. CDR1 SGHRS and CDR2 YFSETQ come from the germline V gene. The CDR3 is 15 amino acids. CDR3 region: CASSLYGGGNTEAFF. CDR3 DNA sequence: TGCGCCAGCAGCTTGTACGGTGGCGGAAACACTGAAGCTTTCTTT.

This sequence joins TRBV18 and TRBJ2-7; TRBD1 aligns across 8 bases. V dropped 3 bases and J dropped 2; count of bases not matched to a gene: 6. This CDR3 contains 15 residues. Germline V gene lookup returns CDR1 KGHSH and CDR2 LQKENI. The CDR3 region has the DNA TGTGCCAGCTCACCGGACAGGGATATTACCTACGAGCAGTACTTC. Translation: CASSPDRDITYEQYF.

The J gene is TRBJ1-6, the V gene TRBV5-1; TRBD1 matches 8 bases. Trimming at V came to 6 bases and at J to 7 bases, leaving 6 bases not matched to a gene. The CDR3 is made up of 14 amino acids. Germline CDR1 reads SGHRS; CDR2 reads YFSETQ. The CDR3 sequence: CASTPTGGNSPLHF. The CDR3 bases are TGCGCCAGCACTCCAACAGGGGGGAATTCACCCCTCCACTTT.

The rearrangement uses TRBV6-5 and TRBJ1-5; D possibly corresponds to TRBD1 (5 bases). V was cut by 2 bases and J by 5 bases, with 10 bases left in between. Germline V gene data show CDR1 as MNHEY and CDR2 as SVGAGI. The CDR3 consists of 14 residues. The CDR3 bases are TGTGCCAGCAGTTACGTAGGGGTAGATCAGCCCCAGCATTTT. This sequence encodes CASSYVGVDQPQHF.

The chain is built from TRBV10-2 and TRBJ1-1; 8 nucleotides match TRBD1. This CDR3 is built from 16 residues. Germline V gives CDR1 WSHSY, CDR2 SAAADI. Unmatched junction bases numbered 9, after V lost 3 bases and J lost 3 bases. The DNA of the CDR3 is TGCGCCAGCAGTGACCCGATGACAGGGGAGCACACTGAAGCTTTCTTT. Translated, it gives CASSDPMTGEHTEAFF.